This T cell receptor beta chain was found in a study of OX40 agonist ivuxolimab in advanced cancers. Findings and limits, study-wide: More expanded clones were found, on average, in CD8+ than in CD4+ T cells. In the 0.1-3.0 mg/kg groups, partial responders showed among the lowest expansion. Some nonresponders likewise displayed low normalized T-cell clonal expansion.

Generated by immunoSEQ multiplex PCR, the TCRdb table keeps only in-frame clones and is missing some. The sample holds roughly 83,000 clones, 91% seen once. As for this clone: Its matching antigen is unknown.

Germline CDR1 is MNHEY and CDR2 is SVGAGI. CDR3 length: 16 amino acids. V gave up 4 bases and J gave up 8 bases, with 21 bases separating them. The gene calls are TRBV6-5 and TRBJ2-1, with unresolved D. The receptor was derived from an adult with an advanced solid tumor such as melanoma, head and neck, liver or kidney cancer. Sequencing was performed on CD4+ or CD8+ T cells sorted from blood, taken in a trial of the OX40 agonist ivuxolimab. CDR3 loop: CASSFLSENLGDEQFF. CDR3 coding DNA: TGTGCCAGCAGTTTTCTCAGTGAAAACCTTGGGGATGAGCAGTTCTTC.